These 22 T cell receptor beta chains share one sample of origin, sequenced in a study of beta chain features in type 1 diabetes. Every isolated RNA sample was fully reverse transcribed, so sequencing captured expressed TCRB transcripts. Only in-frame clones appear in the TCRdb table, and some are missing; sequencing was by immunoSEQ multiplex PCR. The sample yields about 260,000 clones, over 65% seen once. Sequenced: naive CD4+ T cells from blood. The receptors shown here come from a man aged 25 to 40 in good health.

This clone has only a few counts. The V call is TRBV2, the J call TRBJ2-1; weak D call: TRBD2 (6 bases). The CDR3 is 14 amino acids. Germline V gene lookup returns CDR1 SNHLY and CDR2 FYNNEI. V was clipped by 7 bases and J by 4 bases, with 14 bases between them. CDR3 residues: CASMDASVYNEQFF. The CDR3, as DNA: TGTGCCAGCATGGATGCTAGCGTGTACAATGAGCAGTTCTTC.

The chain joins TRBV7-9 to TRBJ2-6; the D gene is possibly TRBD2 (5 bases). There are 19 residues in the CDR3. V lost 3 bases and J lost 0, with 18 bases in between. CDR1 and CDR2 from the germline V gene are SEHNR and FQNEAQ (reference sequence). The CDR3 DNA follows: TGTGCCAGCAGCTTTTTACCAGGAAACGGACTCTCTGGGGCCAACGTCCTGACTTTC. Residues: CASSFLPGNGLSGANVLTF.

The genes are TRBV28 and TRBJ2-1, with a tentative D call TRBD1 (6 bases). The V end was cut by 2 bases, the J end by 6 bases, with 8 bases between. This CDR3 comprises 13 residues. Germline V gives CDR1 MDHEN, CDR2 SYDVKM. CDR3 sequence: CASSLAGVNEQFF. In DNA, the CDR3 is TGTGCCAGCAGTTTAGCAGGGGTCAATGAGCAGTTCTTC.

This chain links TRBV29-1 with TRBJ2-3, with TRBD1 matching over 9 bases. This CDR3 contains 19 residues. Germline loops: CDR1 SQVTM, CDR2 ANQGSEA. V was clipped by 4 bases and J by 2 bases; unmatched bases: 19. The CDR3 bases are TGCAGCGTTGTTCTTTCTGGGGACAGGGCTCCCCTATCCACAGATACGCAGTATTTT. This gives the protein CSVVLSGDRAPLSTDTQYF.

The CDR3 region has the DNA TGCGCCAGCACCCGAGAAGGGGACAATGAGCAGTTCTTC. This translates into CASTREGDNEQFF. This chain uses TRBV5-1 with TRBJ2-1; TRBD1 is a possible D gene (5 bases). Trimming shortened V by 6 bases and J by 5 bases, and 12 bases separated the two germline ends. The CDR3 extends over 13 amino acids. Germline values: CDR1 SGHRS, CDR2 YFSETQ.

The chain joins TRBV9 to TRBJ2-3; a weak D match, TRBD2 (6 bases). The V end lost 3 bases, the J end lost 1 base, and 9 bases lay between the germline ends. The CDR3 runs 14 residues. CDR1 is SGDLS and CDR2 is YYNGEE in the germline V gene. The CDR3 bases are TGTGCCAGCAGCGAGTCGGGGGGCACAGATACGCAGTATTTT. This translates into CASSESGGTDTQYF.

V and J are TRBV29-1 and TRBJ2-3; TRBD1 agrees at 7 bases. CDR1 is SQVTM and CDR2 is ANQGSEA in the germline V gene. CDR3 size: 16 residues. With 6 bases clipped from V and 6 bases from J, the junction kept 18 bases outside the gene matches. The CDR3 here is CSVAPTGVTVGDTQYF. The CDR3 coding sequence is TGCAGCGTCGCACCTACAGGGGTTACTGTAGGGGATACGCAGTATTTT.

This clone was picked up one time. The chain uses TRBV7-2 and TRBJ2-6, with D perhaps matching TRBD1 or TRBD2 (5 bases each). This CDR3 is built from 13 residues. Germline loops: CDR1 SGHTA, CDR2 FQGNSA. V dropped 5 bases and J dropped 8 bases, with 10 bases sitting between them. CDR3 nucleotide sequence: TGTGCCAGCAGCGAACCGGGGCCCAACGTCCTGACTTTC. Protein: CASSEPGPNVLTF.

The CDR3 bases are TGCAGTGCTAGGGGTAGTGAGCAGTTCTTC. Protein sequence: CSARGSEQFF. V gene TRBV20-1 combines with J gene TRBJ2-1; D is unclear. The germline V and J ends were trimmed by 3 bases and 9 bases, with 6 bases remaining between them. This CDR3 has 10 amino acids. Per germline, CDR1 DFQATT and CDR2 SNEGSKA (reference sequence).

The rearrangement links TRBV4-3 to TRBJ2-7, with D hard to call. CDR1 and CDR2 from the germline V gene are LGHNA and YSLEER. V shed 0 bases and J shed 3 bases, with 15 bases lying between them. The CDR3 length is 16 residues. The CDR3, as DNA: TGCGCCAGCAGCCAAGATCCAGACCCCTCCATCTACGAGCAGTACTTC. This sequence encodes CASSQDPDPSIYEQYF.

This rearrangement joins TRBV30 to TRBJ2-7; 8 nucleotides line up with TRBD1. CDR1 is GTSNPN, CDR2 SVGIG, per germline (reference sequence). V lost 3 bases and J lost 4; bases outside the gene matches: 2. The length of the CDR3 is 12 residues. CDR3 loop: CAWSRGPYEQYF. The CDR3 nucleotides are TGTGCCTGGAGCAGGGGGCCTTACGAGCAGTACTTC.

This clone has a single count. CDR3 protein: CASRRGGIPSNQPQHF. In DNA, the CDR3 is TGTGCCAGCAGACGAGGAGGGATTCCGAGCAATCAGCCCCAGCATTTT. The rearrangement uses TRBV27 and TRBJ1-5; D is ambiguous. The length of the CDR3 is 16 residues. CDR1 is MNHEY, CDR2 SMNVEV, per germline (reference sequence). V lost 6 bases and J 1 base, leaving 16 bases between the germline ends.

The rearrangement joins TRBV30 to TRBJ2-1; 8 nucleotides line up with TRBD2. Trimming at V came to 2 bases and at J to 5 bases, leaving 5 bases not matched to a gene. This CDR3 region has 14 residues. Germline V gives CDR1 GTSNPN, CDR2 SVGIG (reference sequence). The CDR3, as DNA: TGTGCCTGGAGTCTGACTAGCGCAGACAATGAGCAGTTCTTC. The encoded protein is CAWSLTSADNEQFF.

V is TRBV4-3 and J is TRBJ2-3, with 14 bases lining up with TRBD2. V gave up 3 bases and J gave up 1 base; unmatched junction bases: 9. Looked up from germline, CDR1 is LGHNA and CDR2 is YSLEER. The CDR3 has 19 residues. The chain's CDR3 is CASSQGLAGDLWGTDTQYF. The CDR3 DNA reads as TGCGCCAGCAGCCAGGGACTAGCGGGAGATCTTTGGGGCACAGATACGCAGTATTTT.

The chain joins TRBV30 to TRBJ2-3; weak D call: TRBD2 (5 bases). The ends were cut back, 5 bases at V and 0 bases at J, with 9 bases in the middle. CDR1 is GTSNPN and CDR2 is SVGIG in the germline V gene (reference sequence). The CDR3 loop spans 13 amino acids. CDR3 protein: CAWGRVSTDTQYF. The CDR3 nucleotides are TGTGCCTGGGGGAGAGTTAGCACAGATACGCAGTATTTT.

The genes are TRBV30 and TRBJ1-2; D is unclear. Germline values: CDR1 GTSNPN, CDR2 SVGIG (reference sequence). V was shortened by 0 bases and J by 6 bases, with 8 bases between the two germline ends. The CDR3 covers 12 residues. The CDR3 protein is CAWSVVVDGYTF. The CDR3, as DNA: TGTGCCTGGAGTGTAGTTGTGGATGGCTACACCTTC.

The CDR3 DNA is TGTGCCAGCAGACCCGCCAGGGCAGATACGCAGTATTTT. Translating gives CASRPARADTQYF. The genes are TRBV27 and TRBJ2-3; the D gene is possibly TRBD1 (5 bases). The ends were cut back, 6 bases at V and 4 bases at J, with 11 bases in the middle. Germline CDR1 reads MNHEY; CDR2 reads SMNVEV (reference sequence). CDR3 length equals 13 residues.

The chain couples TRBV7-9 to TRBJ1-1; D uncertain. Germline CDR1 SEHNR, CDR2 FQNEAQ (reference sequence). V lost 3 bases, J lost 0 bases, and 5 bases lay in between. This CDR3 has 13 residues. CDR3 nucleotide sequence: TGTGCCAGCAGCTTGCAGGTGAACACTGAAGCTTTCTTT. As protein: CASSLQVNTEAFF.

The gene calls are TRBV29-1 and TRBJ2-3, with TRBD1 matching over 7 bases. The CDR3 length is 15 residues. J was trimmed by 4 bases and V by 7 bases; bases with no gene match: 14. Germline V gene sequence: CDR1 SQVTM, CDR2 ANQGSEA. CDR3 sequence (DNA): TGCAGCGCTGTAATCGACAGGGCAATCGCAGATACGCAGTATTTT. This encodes CSAVIDRAIADTQYF.

The rearrangement joins TRBV6-6 to TRBJ2-1; D not resolved. V dropped 2 bases and J dropped 15 bases, with 17 bases sitting between them. The CDR3 loop spans 13 amino acids. Germline V gene data show CDR1 as MNHNY and CDR2 as SVGAGI (reference sequence). In DNA form, the CDR3 reads TGTGCCAGCAGTTACGTACTGGGCAGGTCAGCGTTCTTC. It codes for CASSYVLGRSAFF.

This chain links TRBV14 with TRBJ2-6, with no clear D. The CDR3 sequence is 15 residues long. V lost 2 bases, J lost 4 bases, and 9 bases lay in between. The germline V gene encodes CDR1 SGHDN and CDR2 FVKESK. The CDR3 coding sequence is TGTGCCAGCAGCCAATTACATTCCGGGGCCAACGTCCTGACTTTC. As protein: CASSQLHSGANVLTF.

This rearrangement joins TRBV4-3 to TRBJ2-3, with TRBD2 matching 10 bases. CDR1 is LGHNA and CDR2 is YSLEER in the germline V gene. Trimming removed 3 bases from V and 5 bases from J; junction bases left unmatched: 5. CDR3 length equals 15 residues. The CDR3 reads CASSQASGSVDTQYF. The CDR3, as DNA: TGCGCCAGCAGCCAGGCTAGCGGGAGCGTAGATACGCAGTATTTT.